The rows below give T cell receptor beta chains drawn from one sample of a study of T-cell memory formation after mild COVID-19. TCRdb itself ran the 5' RACE reads through MiXCR, one entry per CDR3 protein. The repertoire has under 700,000 distinct CDR3 sequences, 20% of them found once; the top ten carry about 12%. Sequencing was done on a sample of PBMCs or a T cell subset sorted from them (not recorded which). The receptors were gathered from an adult woman who had mild COVID-19 (a few samples of this study predate the infection). Cell type and time point are not known. The CDR3 runs from the conserved cysteine through the conserved F or W. D genes are given only for firm matches. Clone size, where shown, is once, few, many, or a class for clones that have expanded.

D: .
size: few
V: TRBV3-1
J: TRBJ2-1
CDR3: CASSQGYGGAYNEQFF
DNA: TGTGCCAGCAGCCAAGGGTACGGGGGCGCCTACAATGAGCAGTTCTTC

D: .
size: few
V: TRBV5-4
J: TRBJ2-7
CDR3: CASSKRTDYEQYF
DNA: TGTGCCAGCAGTAAACGGACAGACTACGAGCAGTACTTC

D: .
size: .
V: TRBV19
J: TRBJ2-7
CDR3: CASSIENEQYF
DNA: TGTGCCAGTAGTATAGAGAACGAGCAGTACTTC

D: .
size: .
V: TRBV7-2
J: TRBJ1-5
CDR3: CASSSYRGNQPQHF
DNA: TGTGCCAGCAGCTCATACCGGGGGAATCAGCCCCAGCATTTT

D: .
size: .
V: TRBV7-2
J: TRBJ2-7
CDR3: CASSRLGAYEQYF
DNA: TGTGCCAGCAGCCGTTTAGGGGCCTACGAGCAGTACTTC

D: TRBD2
size: many
V: TRBV7-3
J: TRBJ2-1
CDR3: CASSLGRGVYNEQFF
DNA: TGTGCCAGCAGCTTAGGCCGGGGGGTTTACAATGAGCAGTTCTTC

D: .
size: few
V: TRBV25-1
J: TRBJ2-5
CDR3: CASSGGIEETQYF
DNA: TGTGCCAGCAGTGGTGGGATCGAAGAGACCCAGTACTTC

D: TRBD1
size: .
V: TRBV10-3
J: TRBJ1-5
CDR3: CATDRGWNSNQPQHF
DNA: TGTGCCACGGACAGGGGCTGGAATAGCAATCAGCCCCAGCATTTT

D: .
size: .
V: TRBV9
J: TRBJ2-2
CDR3: CASSVENRDTGELFF
DNA: TGTGCCAGCAGCGTAGAGAATCGGGACACCGGGGAGCTGTTTTTT

D: TRBD2
size: few
V: TRBV24-1
J: TRBJ2-1
CDR3: CATSDPGLGNEQFF
DNA: TGTGCCACCAGTGACCCGGGACTAGGTAATGAGCAGTTCTTC

D: TRBD1
size: few
V: TRBV6-1
J: TRBJ1-2
CDR3: CASRRGVNYGYTF
DNA: TGTGCCAGCCGCAGGGGGGTCAACTATGGCTACACCTTC

D: .
size: .
V: TRBV25-1
J: TRBJ2-7
CDR3: CASSESYPDLSYEQYF
DNA: TGTGCCAGCAGTGAATCCTACCCTGACCTGTCCTACGAGCAGTACTTC

D: .
size: .
V: TRBV4-3
J: TRBJ1-5
CDR3: CASSQDLGGARSNQPQHF
DNA: TGCGCCAGCAGCCAAGATCTCGGTGGAGCTCGGAGCAATCAGCCCCAGCATTTT

D: .
size: few
V: TRBV5-5
J: TRBJ2-2
CDR3: CASSLPGFEGGTGELFF
DNA: TGTGCCAGCAGCTTGCCAGGGTTCGAGGGGGGCACCGGGGAGCTGTTTTTT

D: TRBD2
size: few
V: TRBV12-3/TRBV12-4
J: TRBJ2-7
CDR3: CASSPIAGGYEQYF
DNA: TGTGCCAGCAGCCCAATAGCGGGGGGCTACGAGCAGTACTTC

D: .
size: few
V: TRBV18
J: TRBJ2-7
CDR3: CASSPYALSYEQYF
DNA: TGTGCCAGCTCACCATACGCCCTATCCTACGAGCAGTACTTC

D: .
size: few
V: TRBV15
J: TRBJ1-5
CDR3: CATSRATAPEQPQHF
DNA: TGTGCCACCAGCAGAGCGACAGCTCCTGAGCAGCCCCAGCATTTT

D: TRBD2
size: few
V: TRBV5-1
J: TRBJ2-1
CDR3: CASTWGRGGEQFF
DNA: TGCGCCAGCACTTGGGGGAGGGGAGGCGAGCAGTTCTTC

D: .
size: medium-sized
V: TRBV5-1
J: TRBJ2-7
CDR3: CASSLEILDEQYF
DNA: TGCGCCAGCAGCTTGGAAATATTGGACGAGCAGTACTTC

D: .
size: .
V: TRBV7-2
J: TRBJ1-1
CDR3: CASSETRTVMNTEAFF
DNA: TGTGCCAGCAGCGAAACTAGAACGGTAATGAACACTGAAGCTTTCTTT

D: .
size: .
V: TRBV5-6
J: TRBJ2-3
CDR3: CASSLVRQGSTQYF
DNA: TGTGCCAGCAGCTTGGTTCGCCAAGGGAGTACGCAGTATTTT

D: TRBD2
size: .
V: TRBV6-2/TRBV6-3
J: TRBJ2-1
CDR3: CASSYTGTSGLSSYNEQFF
DNA: TGTGCCAGCAGTTATACCGGGACTAGCGGGCTGAGCTCCTACAATGAGCAGTTCTTC

D: .
size: .
V: TRBV6-5
J: TRBJ1-1
CDR3: CASSSTVRGTEAFF
DNA: TGTGCCAGCAGTTCGACAGTACGGGGGACTGAAGCTTTCTTT

D: TRBD1
size: .
V: TRBV12-3/TRBV12-4
J: TRBJ2-7
CDR3: CASNPGTESYEQYF
DNA: TGTGCCAGCAACCCCGGGACAGAGTCCTACGAGCAGTACTTC

D: .
size: .
V: TRBV5-1
J: TRBJ1-2
CDR3: CASSVGQDYGYTF
DNA: TGCGCCAGCAGCGTGGGACAAGACTATGGCTACACCTTC

D: TRBD2
size: few
V: TRBV12-3/TRBV12-4
J: TRBJ2-1
CDR3: CASSLEGGRAPYNEQFF
DNA: TGTGCCAGCAGTTTAGAGGGCGGGAGGGCCCCCTACAATGAGCAGTTCTTC

D: .
size: .
V: TRBV18
J: TRBJ2-5
CDR3: CASSPQGIQEDQYF
DNA: TGTGCCAGCTCACCTCAGGGGATCCAAGAAGACCAGTACTTC

D: .
size: many
V: TRBV3-1
J: TRBJ2-5
CDR3: CASSQQGRSQETQYF
DNA: TGTGCCAGCAGCCAACAGGGAAGATCCCAAGAGACCCAGTACTTC

D: .
size: few
V: TRBV7-2
J: TRBJ1-1
CDR3: CASSRFGQMNTEAFF
DNA: TGTGCCAGCAGCCGGTTCGGACAAATGAACACTGAAGCTTTCTTT

D: .
size: few
V: TRBV6-1
J: TRBJ2-3
CDR3: CAGSRLKRGTDTQYF
DNA: TGTGCCGGATCTAGGTTGAAGCGAGGCACAGATACGCAGTATTTT

D: TRBD2
size: few
V: TRBV20-1
J: TRBJ2-3
CDR3: CSAPLAGGTDTQYF
DNA: TGCAGTGCTCCCCTAGCGGGAGGTACAGATACGCAGTATTTT

D: TRBD1
size: .
V: TRBV2
J: TRBJ2-1
CDR3: CASTPRRTGLDEQFF
DNA: TGTGCCAGCACTCCCAGGCGGACAGGTTTAGATGAGCAGTTCTTC

D: .
size: few
V: TRBV6-5
J: TRBJ2-5
CDR3: CASRWGTVQETQYF
DNA: TGTGCCAGCAGATGGGGGACTGTCCAAGAGACCCAGTACTTC

D: .
size: many
V: TRBV27
J: TRBJ2-7
CDR3: CASSAYEQYF
DNA: TGTGCCAGCAGTGCTTACGAGCAGTACTTC

D: .
size: .
V: TRBV24-1
J: TRBJ1-1
CDR3: CATSEGRTTEAFF
DNA: TGTGCCACCAGTGAAGGGCGTACCACTGAAGCTTTCTTT

D: .
size: few
V: TRBV7-6
J: TRBJ2-7
CDR3: CASSLGAYNGAEEQYF
DNA: TGTGCCAGCAGCTTAGGGGCTTATAACGGGGCCGAGGAGCAGTACTTC

D: .
size: once
V: TRBV6-5
J: TRBJ2-1
CDR3: CASSYSARQGIVEQFF
DNA: TGTGCCAGCAGTTACTCTGCCCGCCAGGGAATCGTTGAGCAGTTCTTC

D: TRBD1
size: few
V: TRBV20-1
J: TRBJ1-1
CDR3: CRPGGGVSTEAFF
DNA: TGCAGGCCAGGGGGAGGGGTGTCCACTGAAGCTTTCTTT

D: .
size: .
V: TRBV3-1
J: TRBJ1-3
CDR3: CASSQAVSTGNTIYF
DNA: TGTGCCAGCAGCCAAGCGGTCAGTACAGGAAACACCATATATTTT

D: .
size: few
V: TRBV13
J: TRBJ1-2
CDR3: CASSLGRQWTSYGYTF
DNA: TGTGCCAGCAGCTTAGGCCGTCAGTGGACTAGCTATGGCTACACCTTC

D: TRBD2
size: .
V: TRBV20-1
J: TRBJ2-1
CDR3: CSAFGLGNYNEQFF
DNA: TGCAGTGCTTTCGGACTAGGCAACTACAATGAGCAGTTCTTC

D: .
size: many
V: TRBV12-3/TRBV12-4
J: TRBJ1-6
CDR3: CASTHRPYNSPLHF
DNA: TGTGCCAGCACCCACAGGCCCTATAATTCACCCCTCCACTTT

D: TRBD2
size: .
V: TRBV5-1
J: TRBJ2-5
CDR3: CASSKLAGGIQYF
DNA: TGCGCCAGCAGCAAGTTGGCGGGAGGGATCCAGTACTTC

D: TRBD2
size: few
V: TRBV29-1
J: TRBJ2-3
CDR3: CSVGSGSAPPDTQYF
DNA: TGCAGCGTTGGTAGCGGGTCCGCCCCTCCAGATACGCAGTATTTT

D: TRBD1
size: .
V: TRBV27
J: TRBJ1-5
CDR3: CASSSAQPTGEPQHF
DNA: TGTGCCAGCAGTTCGGCCCAACCGACAGGGGAGCCCCAGCATTTT

D: .
size: .
V: TRBV18
J: TRBJ2-7
CDR3: CASSPRTATSSYEQYF
DNA: TGTGCCAGCTCACCACGGACAGCTACTAGCTCCTACGAGCAGTACTTC

D: .
size: .
V: TRBV5-5
J: TRBJ2-7
CDR3: CASSWRPGTGNEQYF
DNA: TGTGCCAGCAGCTGGCGCCCCGGGACCGGAAACGAGCAGTACTTC

D: .
size: few
V: TRBV7-2
J: TRBJ1-1
CDR3: CASSFGVMNTEAFF
DNA: TGTGCCAGCAGCTTTGGGGTCATGAACACTGAAGCTTTCTTT

D: .
size: few
V: TRBV27
J: TRBJ2-7
CDR3: CASSPLAAGNYEQYF
DNA: TGTGCCAGCAGTCCCCTTGCGGCGGGCAACTACGAGCAGTACTTC

D: .
size: many
V: TRBV5-1
J: TRBJ2-7
CDR3: CASSLAGEGYEQYF
DNA: TGCGCCAGCAGCTTGGCGGGGGAAGGCTACGAGCAGTACTTC

D: .
size: few
V: TRBV11-2
J: TRBJ2-7
CDR3: CASSLAVEGEQYF
DNA: TGTGCCAGCAGCTTAGCTGTGGAGGGCGAGCAGTACTTC

D: TRBD2
size: .
V: TRBV12-3/TRBV12-4
J: TRBJ2-7
CDR3: CASSSAGVLEQYF
DNA: TGTGCCAGCAGTTCCGCGGGAGTTCTCGAGCAGTACTTC

D: .
size: few
V: TRBV12-3/TRBV12-4
J: TRBJ2-5
CDR3: CASRMTGLETQYF
DNA: TGTGCCAGCAGAATGACAGGATTGGAGACCCAGTACTTC

D: .
size: .
V: TRBV20-1
J: TRBJ2-5
CDR3: CSARVPGGGETQYF
DNA: TGCAGTGCTAGAGTCCCGGGTGGGGGGGAGACCCAGTACTTC

D: .
size: few
V: TRBV12-3/TRBV12-4
J: TRBJ2-5
CDR3: CASSLAFRYQETQYF
DNA: TGTGCCAGCAGTTTAGCGTTCAGGTACCAAGAGACCCAGTACTTC